This passage covers 16 T cell receptor beta chains from one sample sequenced in a study of cytomegalovirus exposure and HLA in healthy donors. Profiled with immunoSEQ multiplex PCR; TCRdb holds only in-frame clones, not every one. The top ten clones hold about 1.3% of a sample with some 87,000 clones, around 96% of them seen once. The sequenced material came from PBMCs. These receptors all stem from a woman younger than 35 in good health and CMV-seronegative.

The chain links TRBV7-9 to TRBJ2-7, with 8 nucleotides matching TRBD2. Germline CDR1 reads SEHNR; CDR2 reads FQNEAQ (reference sequence). V shed 2 bases and J 2 bases; nucleotides not matched to a gene: 5. The CDR3 length is 15 residues. The CDR3 loop is CASSLLAGDTYEQYF. The CDR3 DNA sequence: TGTGCCAGCAGCTTACTAGCGGGCGATACCTACGAGCAGTACTTC.

This clone was seen just once. V usage is TRBV7-2 and J usage is TRBJ1-3; D gene unclear. Trimming left V 0 bases short and J 0 bases short, with 6 bases between. Germline CDR1 SGHTA, CDR2 FQGNSA. The CDR3 contains 15 residues. CDR3 sequence: CASSLAGASGNTIYF. For the CDR3, the DNA is TGTGCCAGCAGCTTAGCCGGAGCCTCTGGAAACACCATATATTTT.

This chain joins TRBV5-4 and TRBJ2-3; maybe TRBD2 (6 bases). Germline CDR1 SGHNT, CDR2 YYREEE (reference sequence). V dropped 4 bases and J dropped 0 bases, with 15 bases sitting between them. The CDR3 is 16 amino acids. The CDR3 sequence is CASSPNSGTSTDTQYF. CDR3 nucleotide sequence: TGTGCCAGCAGCCCCAATAGCGGAACTAGCACAGATACGCAGTATTTT.

The chain recombines TRBV19 with TRBJ1-4; D unclear. V gave up 3 bases and J gave up 3 bases, with 8 bases separating them. From germline, CDR1 is LNHDA and CDR2 SQIVND (reference sequence). The CDR3 has 14 amino acids. The CDR3 DNA follows: TGTGCCAGTAGTATCGGGAGGCCTAATGAAAAACTGTTTTTT. Its translation: CASSIGRPNEKLFF.

The rearrangement uses TRBV6-4 and TRBJ1-1; D is unresolved. Germline V CDR1 and CDR2: MRHNA, SNTAGT. Trimming took off 6 bases at V and 7 bases at J, with 18 bases between the two ends. The CDR3 has 14 amino acids. Here the CDR3 reads CASRADRETLEAFF. The DNA for the CDR3 is TGTGCCAGCAGGGCGGACCGGGAAACCCTTGAAGCTTTCTTT.

This clone has just a few counts. The chain is built from TRBV20-1 and TRBJ2-7, with D possibly matching TRBD2 (6 bases). The germline V and J ends were trimmed by 6 bases and 5 bases, with 11 bases remaining between them. The CDR3 extends over 11 amino acids. Germline V CDR1 and CDR2: DFQATT, SNEGSKA (reference sequence). The CDR3 sequence is CSAREWNEQYF. The DNA of the CDR3 is TGCAGTGCACGGGAGTGGAACGAGCAGTACTTC.

This clone has just one count. This CDR3 is also generated by other DNA sequences in the sample. The rearrangement joins TRBV15 to TRBJ2-7; the D gene is possibly TRBD1 (5 bases). Germline V gene sequence: CDR1 LNHNV, CDR2 YYDKDF (reference sequence). The CDR3 totals 15 residues. Trimming left V 1 base short and J 4 bases short, with 14 bases between. The CDR3 region has the DNA TGTGCCACCAGCAGAGTTGGGCAGGGTTCATACGAGCAGTACTTC. It translates to CATSRVGQGSYEQYF.

This chain connects TRBV7-2 to TRBJ2-1; 9 bases are a match to TRBD2. The CDR3 runs to 16 residues. CDR1 is SGHTA, CDR2 FQGNSA, per germline. V dropped 3 bases and J dropped 2; count of bases not matched to a gene: 5. The CDR3 DNA is TGTGCCAGCAGCTTCTCTTCTAGCGGGACCTACAATGAGCAGTTCTTC. This sequence encodes CASSFSSSGTYNEQFF. Supplemented by reference TRBV7-2 and TRBJ2-1, the full variable domain reads GAGVSQSPSNKVTEKGKDVELRCDPISGHTALYWYRQSLGQGLEFLIYFQGNSAPDKSGLPSDRFSAERTGGSVSTLTIQRTQQEDSAVYLCASSFSSSGTYNEQFFGPGTRLTVL.

The V call is TRBV21-1, the J call TRBJ2-7; no DNA check was done on the table's D call, TRBD2. TRBV21-1 represents a pseudogene. This CDR3 comprises 11 residues. Written as DNA, the CDR3 is TGTGCCGACCGGGAGACCTACGAGCAGTACTTC. Translated: CADRETYEQYF.

A note on this clone: Sequence at one end of the junction differs from germline and may be a read error. V and J are TRBV6-5 and TRBJ1-2; maybe TRBD1 (5 bases). This CDR3 contains 15 residues. The germline gives CDR1 MNHEY, CDR2 SVGAGI. The CDR3 here is CASSYSSAATENAYF. The CDR3 region has the DNA TGTGCCAGCAGTTACTCGTCAGCCGCGACAGAGAATGCATACTTC.

This chain joins TRBV7-2 and TRBJ2-5; 7 bases match TRBD2. Germline CDR1 SGHTA, CDR2 FQGNSA. This CDR3 is built from 15 residues. Germline trimming cut 7 bases from V and 4 bases from J; bases unmatched to any gene: 12. CDR3 in DNA: TGTGCCAGCACCCTCGGGACTACCGGGGGAGAGACCCAGTACTTC. Amino acids: CASTLGTTGGETQYF.

The rearrangement uses TRBV5-1 and TRBJ2-1; maybe TRBD1 (5 bases). The CDR3 covers 12 residues. Germline lookup yields CDR1 SGHRS and CDR2 YFSETQ. V lost 5 bases, J lost 5 bases, and 8 bases lay in between. Written as DNA, the CDR3 is TGCGCCAGCAGAGGGGAAAACAATGAGCAGTTCTTC. Protein sequence: CASRGENNEQFF. The complete variable domain, with remaining parts taken from reference TRBV5-1 and TRBJ2-1, reads KAGVTQTPRYLIKTRGQQVTLSCSPISGHRSVSWYQQTPGQGLQFLFEYFSETQRNKGNFPGRFSGRQFSNSRSEMNVSTLELGDSALYLCASRGENNEQFFGPGTRLTVL.

The chain couples TRBV6-1 to TRBJ1-4; the D gene is possibly TRBD1 (5 bases). V lost 4 bases, J lost 3 bases, and 6 bases lay in between. The CDR3 contains 13 residues. Germline CDR1 reads MNHNS; CDR2 reads SASEGT. The CDR3 DNA sequence: TGTGCCAGCAGTGGACAGTCTAATGAAAAACTGTTTTTT. This codes for CASSGQSNEKLFF.

The DNA for the CDR3 is TGTGCCAGTCGGTCAGGGGCCCCAATGAACACTGAAGCTTTCTTT. Its translation: CASRSGAPMNTEAFF. The rearrangement uses TRBV27 and TRBJ1-1, with D perhaps TRBD1 (6 bases). The V end lost 9 bases, the J end lost 0 bases, and 17 bases lay between the germline ends. CDR1 and CDR2 (germline): MNHEY, SMNVEV (reference sequence). This CDR3 has 15 amino acids.

This sequence joins TRBV18 and TRBJ2-7; D unclear. V shed 3 bases and J shed 0 bases, with 9 bases lying between them. CDR1 KGHSH and CDR2 LQKENI come from the germline V gene. The CDR3 loop spans 14 amino acids. The CDR3 region is CASSPFSSSYEQYF. The CDR3 DNA reads as TGTGCCAGCTCACCTTTCAGTTCCTCCTACGAGCAGTACTTC.

V is TRBV27 and J is TRBJ2-7; D possibly corresponds to TRBD1 (6 bases). V was pared by 2 bases and J by 0 bases, with 11 bases between. CDR1 MNHEY and CDR2 SMNVEV come from the germline V gene (reference sequence). The length of the CDR3 is 15 residues. The chain's CDR3 is CASSLVPRGSYEQYF. CDR3 DNA sequence: TGTGCCAGCAGTTTAGTCCCCAGGGGCTCCTACGAGCAGTACTTC.